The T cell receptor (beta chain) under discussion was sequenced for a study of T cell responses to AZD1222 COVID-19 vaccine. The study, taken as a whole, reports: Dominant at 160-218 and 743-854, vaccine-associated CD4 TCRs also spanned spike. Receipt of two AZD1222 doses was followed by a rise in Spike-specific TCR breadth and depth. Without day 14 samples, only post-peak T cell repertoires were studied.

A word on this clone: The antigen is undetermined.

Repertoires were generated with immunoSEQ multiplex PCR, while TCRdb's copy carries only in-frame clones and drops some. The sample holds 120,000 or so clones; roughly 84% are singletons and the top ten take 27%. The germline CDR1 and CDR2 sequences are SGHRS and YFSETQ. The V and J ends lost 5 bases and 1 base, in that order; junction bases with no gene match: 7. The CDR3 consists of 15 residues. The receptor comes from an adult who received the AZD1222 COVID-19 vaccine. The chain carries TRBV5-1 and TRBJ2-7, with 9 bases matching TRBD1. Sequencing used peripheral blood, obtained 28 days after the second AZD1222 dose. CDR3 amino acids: CASRRSGTGSYEQYF. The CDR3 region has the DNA TGCGCCAGCAGACGGTCGGGGACAGGGTCCTACGAGCAGTACTTC. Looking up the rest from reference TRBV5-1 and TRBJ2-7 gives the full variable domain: KAGVTQTPRYLIKTRGQQVTLSCSPISGHRSVSWYQQTPGQGLQFLFEYFSETQRNKGNFPGRFSGRQFSNSRSEMNVSTLELGDSALYLCASRRSGTGSYEQYFGPGTRLTVT.